The source of this TCR beta chain is a study of cytomegalovirus exposure and HLA in healthy donors (dated by TCRdb to 2015 to 2018). Describing the broader study: An earlier analysis of 587 of the donors reported roughly 300 Gb of sequence data and around 120 million unique TCR beta sequences obtained from around 170 million T cells. Approximately 310 gigabases of sequencing data and 70 million to 100 million unique TCR sequences were included in an early release covering about 620 HLA-typed donors. The genetic ancestry cluster associated with self-reported Caucasian donors included around four fifths of the roughly 360 genotyped donors. The aim of the study was to test whether cataloging public T cell receptors could identify signatures of past pathogen exposure. Using immunosequencing, the study profiled T cell repertoires from 666 subjects and related those repertoires to cytomegalovirus serostatus. Along with the approximately 670-subject first cohort, a separate validation cohort of some 130 different subjects was used. High-throughput TCR immunosequencing, statistical association of individual TCRs with disease status, and machine learning were combined to predict cytomegalovirus infection status. In a later analysis, previously published TCR beta repertoires from about 640 donors were re-analyzed and high-resolution HLA genotyping was added so that TCR occurrence patterns could be studied. In the later analysis, no new phenotypic data were used to find candidate immune exposures; instead, reliance was placed on TCR beta sequences and their occurrence across donors. In an earlier analysis of 587 of the donors, high-throughput TCR beta sequencing was used to judge whether each TCR beta V gene segment behaved as functional or pseudogenic. Donor age, sex, ethnicity and CMV serostatus were compiled alongside the repertoire data. A later genetic analysis used genome-wide SNP genotypes for 398 of the 666 donors, treating that subset as a discovery cohort. Every discovery cohort repertoire had been produced on one sequencing platform. HLA typing included class I and class II loci at four-digit resolution. The number of donors typed differed by locus, with 629-630 for A, B, C, DRB1 and DQB1, 522 for DQA1, 600 to 610 for DPA1, and some 440 for DPB1. Because of strong linkage in the cohort, four or five DR-DQ haplotypes were treated as single units for association and clustering. Among roughly 400 genotyped donors of the cohort, an average of approximately 240,000 unique TCR beta nucleotide sequences was sequenced per donor, of which approximately 18% were non-productive. What the work shows at the level of the full study, not this receptor alone: This cohort had only TCR beta chains sequenced, and the lack of alpha or paired-chain data limited which features could be detected. A later analysis found that HLA-associated TCR beta chains were more clonally expanded and had lower generation probabilities than equally common non-associated chains. When HLA alleles, especially DR and DQ, strongly co-occurred, TCR associations were difficult to assign to individual alleles. An earlier analysis of approximately 590 of the donors showed that most TCR beta V segments appeared in productive rearrangements either about 90% or about 30% of the time, which broadly matched IMGT annotations. A further reported finding was that TCR beta sequences accurately predicted the HLA-A and HLA-B alleles for most subjects in the first cohort. CMV serostatus was the only immune exposure information available for the cohort. A later genetic analysis associated a missense DCLRE1C variant with V-gene and J-gene trimming of TCR beta chains, and an independent cohort replicated the association. Some IMGT-functional V segments, including TRBV6-2 and TRBV6-3, could not be told apart with the 87-base-pair reads, so those segments were excluded. According to a later genetic analysis, donors in an Asian-associated ancestry cluster had fewer N-insertions in productive TCRs than the approximately 650-donor mean. According to the authors, the approach could potentially be generalized to other disease states and immunological phenotypes. The presence/absence analyses assumed that sequencing depth was roughly uniform across donors, and that assumption may not be true. Three of the identified cytomegalovirus-associated TCR beta chains were confirmed in vitro to be specific for cytomegalovirus antigens. A group of highly shared sequence variants was considered likely to be a technical artifact of the sequencing pipeline. According to a later analysis, most CMV-associated TCR beta chains appeared to be HLA-restricted, and the HLA associations seemed to be driven largely by CMV exposure. In a later analysis, several top co-occurrence clusters were reported to appear linked to parvovirus B19, influenza, CMV and Epstein-Barr virus. Because counts were too low, roughly 16 rarely observed V segments, including chromosome 9 orphons, were left out of the earlier analysis of a few hundred of the donors. The study gave a list of some 150 TCR beta chains associated with cytomegalovirus. Most TCR sequences were observed very rarely across donors, whereas some public TCRs were present in many individuals. Correlated functional status among segregating V segments might reflect linkage disequilibrium, but an unknown experimental factor could not be ruled out. HLA typing was unavailable for some donors at each locus, so association tests used only the typed subset. Specific HLA alleles were associated with 15,000 to 20,000 TCR beta sequences at a false discovery rate of 0.05 in a later analysis. A later analysis found that TCR association rates varied across HLA loci, with DRB1 alleles showing the most associated TCRs and HLA-C alleles the fewest. The classifier was reported to diagnose cytomegalovirus status with high specificity and sensitivity in both the original and validation cohorts.

The germline V gene (reference sequence) provides CDR1 LNHDA and CDR2 SQIVND. From its cysteine to its phenylalanine, the CDR3 spans 17 amino acids. The sequence is cut down to CDR3 DNA, 51 bases in frame from base 1. Notes on this clone: The antigen it binds to is not known. The germline gene is not matched at one end of the junction; a read error may be the cause. The same CDR3 also results from other DNA sequences found in this sample.

The cohort consisted of some 730 healthy bone marrow donors. All cohort members were sampled while nominally healthy, although unrecorded immune exposures were likely present. The donor tested CMV seronegative and was one of the 352 seronegative cohort members. Each donor provided a peripheral blood sample, and peripheral blood mononuclear cells were used for TCR beta sequencing. The Qiagen DNeasy Blood Extraction Kit was used to extract genomic DNA from the blood cell samples. Preparation of the library involved the immunoSEQ multiplex PCR assay. For the multiplex PCR, a mixture combining 60 forward primers for TCR Vbeta segments and 13 reverse primers for TCR Jbeta segments was used. A multiplex PCR assay on genomic DNA amplified the CDR3 region of rearranged TCR beta genes. The amplified TCR beta libraries were sequenced on the Illumina HiSeq System as 87-base-pair reads. The paper's processing steps were these. In a later analysis, tens of millions of unique TCR beta chains were counted across the approximately 670 repertoires, and about 10 million of these chains were shared by at least two donors. A nearest-neighbor algorithm error-corrected the raw reads and collapsed the reads into unique sequences, merging closely related sequences to remove PCR and sequencing errors. CDR3 sequences were aligned to IMGT reference sequences to assign V, D and J gene segments. For a sequence to be retained, a match of at least six nucleotides was required to both a V gene segment and a J gene segment. A rearrangement was called productive if the CDR3 had no stop codons and remained in frame with V and J, and every other rearrangement was called non-productive. CDR3 was defined by IMGT convention, running from the second conserved V-encoded cysteine to the conserved J-encoded phenylalanine. In an earlier analysis of just under 600 of the donors, sequences lacking an unambiguous match to a single V gene segment were excluded. An earlier analysis of 500 to 700 of the donors classified V segments as functional when productive rearrangements were above 56.7% and as segregating when the standard deviation between donors was above 5%. A statistical classification framework was developed to diagnose cytomegalovirus status using the catalog of TCR beta chain sequences. A later analysis assigned V and J genes by comparing TCR nucleotide sequences with IMGT/GENE-DB human TR gene sequences. The TCRdist pipeline was used in a later analysis to assign CDR3 sequences and most-parsimonious VDJ recombination scenarios. In a later analysis, each TCR beta chain was defined by its CDR3 amino acid sequence together with its V-gene family, and reads without a unique V-gene family were excluded. A later analysis removed over 500 highly shared, low-generation-probability nucleotide sequences to deal with suspected cross-contamination and a sequencing artifact. For each public chain, a later analysis derived a clonal expansion index from normalized ranks of inferred template counts within each repertoire. A later analysis computed generation probabilities with a VDJ recombination model fitted to out-of-frame rearrangements, and checked the results against IGoR. In a later analysis, hypergeometric tests were used to score TCR-TCR, TCR-HLA and TCR-CMV co-occurrence, with a repertoire-size bias correction applied to TCR pairs. False discovery rates were estimated in a later analysis by permuting HLA or CMV assignments 20 times. In a later analysis, co-occurring TCRs were grouped using DBSCAN, and TCRdist sequence similarity was added for clustering within HLA-allele-positive subsets. Co-occurrence clustering excluded repertoires with fewer than 30,000 or more than 120,000 public chains, plus five with anomalous nucleotide sharing. Held by TCRdb, this immuneACCESS table contains in-frame sequences only and omits some clones. Under half of the omission traces to an unresolved V gene where checked; the cause of the rest is unknown. From that table come the V and J calls and clone size; the DNA was used to work out D and trimming. The sample table records over 150,000 clones; roughly 79% of these occur just once. The leading ten clones occupy over 1% of the sample.

Rearrangement joined TRBV19 to TRBJ1-1, with 8 middle bases fitting TRBD1. Sequencing was done on a sample of PBMCs. The receptor's source is a woman aged 50 to 60 in good health and CMV-seronegative. The CDR3 has the sequence CASHPPRQGIMNTEAFF. The DNA sequence is TGTGCCAGTCACCCCCCAAGACAGGGGATAATGAACACTGAAGCCTTCTTT.